This T cell receptor (beta chain) was sequenced in a study of human T cells and chemical hapten exposure. Many counts were recorded for this clonotype. What it binds is unknown. Total RNA was extracted from unfractionated whole blood. Individual cDNA molecules received unique molecular identifiers in the library. In the original workflow: A typical sample had roughly 91,000 TCRs, with roughly 23,224 to 700,000 overall. TCRdb redid the calling of the 5' RACE reads with MiXCR, one entry per CDR3 protein. In this record, the V and J calls reflect TCRdb's handling and not the investigators' own analysis. In the table there are 120,000 to 150,000 distinct CDR3 sequences, around 4% of which are singletons. Study conclusions and caveats: TCRs at a frequency above 1 in 1000 stayed unchanged with DPC sensitization.

This CDR3 is 14 amino acids long. Germline assignment: CDR1 SGHNT and CDR2 YYREEE (reference sequence). Trimming took off 4 bases at V and 4 bases at J, with 14 bases between the two ends. The chain recombines TRBV5-4 with TRBJ1-2; TRBD1 might be the D (6 bases). This receptor was obtained from a female donor in good health. CDR3 sequence: CASSPDRTGYGYTF. DNA for the CDR3: TGTGCCAGCAGCCCAGACAGGACTGGCTATGGCTACACCTTC.